Below, 17 T cell receptor beta chains from the same sample are listed, as sequenced in a study of CD8 T cells in ankylosing spondylitis (dated by TCRdb to 2015 to 2018). Overall study results and their limits: Blood from ankylosing spondylitis patients appeared to be characterized by a TCR beta motif composed of several highly homologous amino acid variants.

The library was prepared using 5' RACE. For sequencing, an Illumina HiSeq 2500 was employed. Using fastp at Q25 and MiXCR, TCRdb reprocessed the public reads and kept productive beta chains. Rows matching on CDR3 protein sequence are summarized as one entry with the most common DNA and genes. This sample lists about 330,000 distinct CDR3 sequences; 8% were detected once. Less than 15% of the sample belongs to the ten largest clones. No antigen has been identified for these receptors. The sequenced sample consisted of blood, either unsorted or a sorted T cell fraction (not recorded which). These receptors came from a male donor with ankylosing spondylitis.

The table lists this clonotype with many counts. The chain uses TRBV29-1 and TRBJ2-4; D may correspond to TRBD1 or TRBD2 (5 bases each). Germline CDR1 SQVTM, CDR2 ANQGSEA. This CDR3 has 13 residues. The V and J ends lost 3 bases and 10 bases respectively, with 16 bases between them. The CDR3: CSVESSAEGIQYF. CDR3 nucleotide sequence: TGCAGCGTTGAGTCCTCAGCAGAGGGGATTCAGTACTTC.

This clonotype was seen more than once but under ten times. The chain employs TRBV6-2 or TRBV6-3 and TRBJ2-3, with D possibly matching TRBD1 (5 bases). The CDR3 loop spans 15 amino acids. CDR1 is MNHEY, CDR2 SVGEGT, per germline. Deletions cut 6 bases from V and 5 bases from J, with 18 bases between. The CDR3 region is CASRAWGSVGDTQYF. In nucleotides, the CDR3 is TGTGCCAGCAGGGCTTGGGGCTCGGTGGGAGATACGCAGTATTTT.

In this sample, this clonotype turned up many times. The chain uses TRBV19 and TRBJ2-1; D could derive from TRBD1 or TRBD2 (5 bases each). The length of the CDR3 is 17 residues. Germline V gene lookup returns CDR1 LNHDA and CDR2 SQIVND (reference sequence). The V gene lost 3 bases and the J gene lost 4 bases, with 19 bases spanning the gap. The CDR3: CASSIRVGTDSYNEQFF. The CDR3 nucleotides are TGTGCCAGTAGTATTAGGGTAGGGACCGACTCGTACAATGAGCAGTTCTTC.

This clonotype was seen only a few times. V usage is TRBV28 and J usage is TRBJ1-5; 9 bases are a match to TRBD1. The CDR3 length is 14 residues. V shed 6 bases and J 6 bases; nucleotides not matched to a gene: 6. In germline, CDR1 is MDHEN, CDR2 SYDVKM. Here the CDR3 reads CASSQQGASQPQHF. The CDR3 DNA is TGTGCCAGCAGCCAACAGGGGGCATCTCAGCCCCAGCATTTT.

This clonotype was seen a handful of times. This chain joins TRBV29-1 and TRBJ2-5; no clear D gene. Germline CDR1 reads SQVTM; CDR2 reads ANQGSEA. CDR3 length: 13 residues. Trimming left V 4 bases short and J 5 bases short, with 14 bases between. CDR3 in DNA: TGCAGCGTTGGACGGAGCACCGGGGAGACCCAGTACTTC. It is translated as CSVGRSTGETQYF. The whole variable domain, filled in from reference TRBV29-1 and TRBJ2-5, reads SAVISQKPSRDICQRGTSLTIQCQVDSQVTMMFWYRQQPGQSLTLIATANQGSEATYESGFVIDKFPISRPNLTFSTLTVSNMSPEDSSIYLCSVGRSTGETQYFGPGTRLLVL.

The rearrangement joins TRBV28 to TRBJ2-5, with 9 positions matching TRBD2. This CDR3 contains 16 residues. J gave up 0 bases and V 3 bases, and 5 bases lay outside the gene matches. Germline V lookup: CDR1 MDHEN, CDR2 SYDVKM. The CDR3 loop reads CASSFGLAGNQETQYF. DNA for the CDR3: TGTGCCAGCAGTTTCGGGCTAGCGGGGAACCAAGAGACCCAGTACTTC.

This clonotype showed up many times. V usage is TRBV12-3 or TRBV12-4 and J usage is TRBJ1-1, with D hard to call. The V and J ends lost 6 bases and 6 bases respectively, with 11 bases between them. The CDR3 is made up of 12 amino acids. CDR3 DNA sequence: TGTGCCAGCAGGGGTCCGGGCTCTGAAGCTTTCTTT. It codes for CASRGPGSEAFF.

The chain joins TRBV6-5 to TRBJ2-2; D not resolved. The CDR3 loop spans 15 amino acids. The germline V gene has CDR1 MNHEY and CDR2 SVGAGI. The V end was cut by 4 bases, the J end by 1 base, with 10 bases between. CDR3 protein: CASSLSRRNTGELFF. The CDR3 DNA sequence: TGTGCCAGCAGTTTGTCACGGCGGAACACCGGGGAGCTGTTTTTT.

This chain links TRBV13 with TRBJ2-5; D tentatively reads TRBD1 or TRBD2 (5 bases each). Germline loops: CDR1 PRHDT, CDR2 FYEKMQ (reference sequence). V lost 3 bases to trimming and J lost 5 bases, with 22 bases between them. The CDR3 is 17 amino acids. The CDR3 is CASSFAPGPGLGETQYF. The CDR3 coding sequence is TGTGCCAGCAGCTTCGCCCCAGGACCGGGGCTCGGGGAGACCCAGTACTTC.

As concerns this clonotype: One end of the junction varies from germline; a read error may be responsible. This chain uses TRBV20-1 with TRBJ2-1, with TRBD1 as a possible D gene (6 bases). The germline V gene has CDR1 DFQATT and CDR2 SNEGSKA (reference sequence). This CDR3 has 13 residues. The CDR3: CSAPGPGADELFF. Written as DNA, the CDR3 is TGCAGTGCTCCGGGCCCAGGGGCCGATGAGCTGTTCTTC.

This clonotype occurred a few times. The CDR3 DNA follows: TGCGCCAGCAGCTTGCCTACAGGGGCCTCACCCCTCCACTTT. It yields the protein CASSLPTGASPLHF. The rearrangement joins TRBV5-1 to TRBJ1-6, with 7 bases lining up with TRBD1. V gave up 1 base and J gave up 10 bases; unmatched junction bases: 5. The CDR3 covers 14 residues. Germline V gives CDR1 SGHRS, CDR2 YFSETQ.

Many counts were recorded for this clonotype. V usage is TRBV5-1 and J usage is TRBJ1-1; no reliable D call. This CDR3 has 13 residues. Trimming removed 1 base at V and 1 base at J, with 5 bases between. Germline V CDR1 and CDR2: SGHRS, YFSETQ. The CDR3 region is CASSLSQNTEAFF. As DNA, the CDR3 is TGCGCCAGCAGCTTGAGTCAGAACACTGAAGCTTTCTTT.

The rearrangement links TRBV7-2 to TRBJ2-2, with D unclear. This CDR3 contains 12 residues. Germline loops: CDR1 SGHTA, CDR2 FQGNSA. Trimming left V 5 bases short and J 5 bases short, with 6 bases between. This CDR3 is CASSPTTGELFF. CDR3 coding DNA: TGTGCCAGCAGCCCTACTACCGGGGAGCTGTTTTTT.

This chain uses TRBV12-3 or TRBV12-4 with TRBJ1-1, with 7 bases aligning to TRBD1. The length of the CDR3 is 15 residues. J was trimmed by 1 base and V by 6 bases; bases with no gene match: 8. In DNA, the CDR3 is TGTGCCAGCAGGGACAGGTTCTTACCGAACACTGAAGCTTTCTTT. This codes for CASRDRFLPNTEAFF.

This clonotype was found once. Since no conserved phenylalanine or tryptophan closes the CDR3, a read error is the likely cause. The gene calls are TRBV27 and TRBJ2-7, with D unclear. V was trimmed by 10 bases and J by 2 bases, leaving 15 bases between them. This CDR3 is built from 13 residues. Per germline, CDR1 MNHEY and CDR2 SMNVEV (reference sequence). The CDR3 nucleotides read TGTGCCACCAGCTACGGCAGTGCCTACGAGCAGTACTTA. Translation gives CATSYGSAYEQYL.

This sequence joins TRBV7-8 and TRBJ2-7; 9 bases line up with TRBD1. CDR1 SGHVS and CDR2 FQNEAQ come from the germline V gene. The CDR3 runs 15 residues. V lost 2 bases, J lost 4 bases, and 6 bases stayed unmatched. The CDR3 DNA reads as TGTGCCAGCAGCTTAACGGGACAGGGTACTTACGAGCAGTACTTC. Its protein product is CASSLTGQGTYEQYF. Variable domain in full (rest from reference TRBV7-8 and TRBJ2-7): GAGVSQSPRYKVAKRGQDVALRCDPISGHVSLFWYQQALGQGPEFLTYFQNEAQLDKSGLPSDRFFAERPEGSVSTLKIQRTQQEDSAVYLCASSLTGQGTYEQYFGPGTRLTVT.

Many counts were recorded for this clonotype. This chain connects TRBV20-1 to TRBJ2-2, with TRBD2 matching 10 bases. This CDR3 is built from 15 residues. V lost 5 bases and J lost 1; bases outside the gene matches: 4. Germline V CDR1 and CDR2: DFQATT, SNEGSKA (reference sequence). The CDR3: CSAARLAGNTGELFF. CDR3 coding DNA: TGCAGTGCTGCCCGACTAGCGGGGAACACCGGGGAGCTGTTTTTT.